This T cell receptor (beta chain) was retrieved from a study of T cells in localized non-small cell lung cancer. Study-wide results and caveats: The study found T cell clonality highest in uninvolved adjacent lung, above tumor.

Here immunoSEQ multiplex PCR was the method, and the copy in TCRdb shows in-frame clones only, minus some. The table records over 15,000 clones, around 84% of them present only once. The CDR3 is made up of 12 amino acids. The junction had 2 bases not matched to a gene; V was cut back by 8 bases and J by 4 bases. Germline-derived CDR1 and CDR2 are MNHEY and SMNVEV (reference sequence). Points on this clone: The antigen is unknown.

This receptor was taken from a male donor at least 60 years old with stage I lung adenocarcinoma. The chain combines TRBV27 with TRBJ1-5, with TRBD1 matching 7 bases. Sequenced material: peripheral blood, taken before any cancer treatment. CDR3: CASGQENQPQHF. In DNA form, the CDR3 reads TGTGCCAGCGGACAGGAGAATCAGCCCCAGCATTTT.